The entry below gives a single T cell receptor beta chain sequence along with its context. Its antigen is not identified. The sample belongs to a study of CD8+ T cells in alopecia areata. Whole-study context: Dosing with tofacitinib proceeded for 6 to 18 months, followed by 6 months off drug. Study observations and caveats: While tofacitinib was given, many expanded lesional clones persisted in scalp and blood. Expanded CD8+ clones among the top 100, as well as scalp clonality, were significantly decreased by tofacitinib.

Extraction of RNA preceded its reverse transcription into cDNA, which served as the sequencing template. The table came from immunoSEQ multiplex PCR; TCRdb's copy has only in-frame clones and leaves some out. The sample carries 110,000 or so clones, approximately 52% recorded once. Described treatment: oral pan-JAK inhibitor, 5-10 mg twice daily. Collected material from alopecia areata patients comprised lesional scalp punch biopsies and peripheral blood. Germline assignment: CDR1 GTSNPN and CDR2 SVGIG (reference sequence). CDR3 size: 11 residues. V was cut by 3 bases and J by 8 bases, with 8 bases left in between.

The receptor comes from a human donor with alopecia areata. This chain links TRBV30 with TRBJ2-1; D gene ambiguous. The specimen comprised CD8+ T cells sorted from blood, sampled at week 4, from a patient treated with tofacitinib. CDR3 nucleotides: TGTGCCTGGAGAGTAGGATATGAGCAGTTCTTC. Protein: CAWRVGYEQFF.